The 13 T cell receptor beta chains listed next were all sequenced from one sample in a study of stem cell transplantation in POMP-related autoinflammatory disease. Produced via immunoSEQ multiplex PCR; TCRdb's table is partial and in-frame only. The sample lists around 10,000 clones; 70% to 90% were seen once. Study-wide results and caveats: PRAID patients trended toward lower TRB diversity and higher clonality in all analyzed T-cell subsets. Unique TRB V-J gene pairings were limited in number in patients with PRAID.

No antigen is known for these receptors. Sequenced material: CD8+ T cells from PBMCs, taken before stem cell transplantation. The receptors originated from a human donor with POMP-related autoinflammation and immune dysregulation (PRAID).

The CDR3 nucleotides read TGTGCCAGCAGTTTATCGTTGACAGCTTACGAGCAGTACTTC. This sequence encodes CASSLSLTAYEQYF. The rearrangement joins TRBV27 to TRBJ2-7; possible D gene TRBD1, 5 bases. Per germline, CDR1 MNHEY and CDR2 SMNVEV (reference sequence). V lost 0 bases and J lost 4, with 10 bases in between. CDR3 length: 14 residues.

The J gene is TRBJ2-1, the V gene TRBV4-1; 8 positions match TRBD2. CDR3 size: 15 residues. Losses at the gene ends were 1 base for V and 7 bases for J; bases not matched to a gene: 6. Germline lookup yields CDR1 MGHRA and CDR2 YSYEKL. The DNA of the CDR3 is TGCGCCAGCAGCCAAGCGCGGGGGGAGGGGAATGAGCAGTTCTTC. As protein: CASSQARGEGNEQFF.

The chain joins TRBV5-5 to TRBJ2-7; D unclear. The CDR3 sequence is 12 residues long. Germline-derived CDR1 and CDR2 are SGHKS and YYEKEE (reference sequence). Deletions cut 2 bases from V and 5 bases from J, with 8 bases between. CDR3 sequence: CASSFKAHEQYF. The CDR3 nucleotides read TGTGCCAGCAGCTTTAAGGCCCACGAGCAGTACTTC.

J is TRBJ2-6 and V is TRBV5-5; D perhaps matches TRBD1 (5 bases). The CDR3 covers 18 residues. The germline V and J ends were trimmed by 0 bases and 3 bases, with 16 bases remaining between them. Germline-derived CDR1 and CDR2 are SGHKS and YYEKEE (reference sequence). DNA for the CDR3: TGTGCCAGCAGCTTGGCTGGCAGGGAAACGCTTGGGGCCAACGTCCTGACTTTC. Translating gives CASSLAGRETLGANVLTF.

V gene TRBV21-1 combines with J gene TRBJ2-7; the table names TRBD1, a call not compared with the DNA. TRBV21-1 is shown as a pseudogene. The CDR3 sequence is 17 residues long. The CDR3 reads CASSKEGTGGGTYEQYF. The CDR3 coding sequence is TGTGCCAGCAGCAAAGAGGGGACAGGGGGAGGCACCTACGAGCAGTACTTC.

This clone was counted between two and nine times. The chain employs TRBV19 and TRBJ2-1, with D perhaps assigned TRBD1 or TRBD2 (6 bases each). Trimming cost V 10 bases and J 2 bases, with 15 bases left between them. The CDR3 sequence is 14 residues long. CDR1 and CDR2 from the germline V gene are LNHDA and SQIVND (reference sequence). This CDR3 is CATSLGGPYNEQFF. The CDR3 DNA is TGTGCCACCTCTTTGGGGGGCCCCTACAATGAGCAGTTCTTC.

This clone is medium-sized by share. V is TRBV6-6 and J is TRBJ2-7; D unclear. Trimming stripped 0 bases from V and 4 bases from J, with 7 bases between. This CDR3 is built from 13 residues. Germline V CDR1 and CDR2: MNHNY, SVGAGI (reference sequence). CDR3: CASSYSTEYEQYF. The CDR3 DNA reads as TGTGCCAGCAGTTACTCGACGGAATACGAGCAGTACTTC.

The table lists this clone with a few counts. This chain uses TRBV19 with TRBJ1-5, with D possibly TRBD1 on 5 matching bases. Trimming pared 8 bases from V and 0 bases from J, leaving 11 bases between. The CDR3 loop spans 14 amino acids. CDR1 and CDR2 from the germline V gene are LNHDA and SQIVND (reference sequence). Here the CDR3 reads CASGWDVSNQPQHF. Written as DNA, the CDR3 is TGTGCCAGTGGATGGGACGTTAGCAATCAGCCCCAGCATTTT.

The V and J genes are TRBV4-1 and TRBJ1-1, with 7 bases fitting TRBD1. Germline-derived CDR1 and CDR2 are MGHRA and YSYEKL. The CDR3 runs to 16 residues. V shed 0 bases, J shed 1 base, and the junction held 5 bases outside the gene matches. The CDR3 sequence is CASSQDLGGGNTEAFF. The CDR3, as DNA: TGCGCCAGCAGCCAAGATCTAGGGGGCGGGAACACTGAAGCTTTCTTT.

This rearrangement joins TRBV7-9 to TRBJ1-1; D is undetermined. With 6 bases removed from V and 1 base from J, the gap between germline ends came to 18 bases. The CDR3 is 16 residues long. From germline, CDR1 is SEHNR and CDR2 FQNEAQ (reference sequence). CDR3 protein: CASRAPLGWTNTEAFF. In nucleotides, the CDR3 is TGTGCCAGCAGAGCCCCATTGGGGTGGACGAACACTGAAGCTTTCTTT. The variable domain in full, completed from reference TRBV7-9 and TRBJ1-1, reads DTGVSQNPRHKITKRGQNVTFRCDPISEHNRLYWYRQTLGQGPEFLTYFQNEAQLEKSRLLSDRFSAERPKGSFSTLEIQRTEQGDSAMYLCASRAPLGWTNTEAFFGQGTRLTVV.

The chain recombines TRBV10-1 with TRBJ1-5; tentatively, D is TRBD1 (6 bases). Germline V CDR1 and CDR2: WNHNN, SYGVQD (reference sequence). This CDR3 region has 15 residues. Trimming removed 5 bases at V and 5 bases at J, with 16 bases between. The CDR3 protein is CASSFAPGHHQPQHF. CDR3 DNA: TGCGCCAGCAGTTTCGCCCCGGGACACCATCAGCCCCAGCATTTT.

V and J are TRBV13 and TRBJ1-6, with 7 bases fitting TRBD1. From germline, CDR1 is PRHDT and CDR2 FYEKMQ (reference sequence). V shed 4 bases, J shed 6 bases, and the junction held 3 bases outside the gene matches. This CDR3 has 14 residues. CDR3 nucleotide sequence: TGTGCCAGCAGCTCGACAGGGTTTAATTCACCCCTCCACTTT. Protein: CASSSTGFNSPLHF.

The chain combines TRBV27 with TRBJ1-6; no reliable D call. Per germline, CDR1 MNHEY and CDR2 SMNVEV (reference sequence). This CDR3 has 11 residues. Trimming took 8 bases from V and 10 from J, leaving 9 bases between them. Here the CDR3 reads CASGTTSPLHF. As DNA, the CDR3 is TGTGCCAGCGGCACTACCTCACCCCTCCACTTT.